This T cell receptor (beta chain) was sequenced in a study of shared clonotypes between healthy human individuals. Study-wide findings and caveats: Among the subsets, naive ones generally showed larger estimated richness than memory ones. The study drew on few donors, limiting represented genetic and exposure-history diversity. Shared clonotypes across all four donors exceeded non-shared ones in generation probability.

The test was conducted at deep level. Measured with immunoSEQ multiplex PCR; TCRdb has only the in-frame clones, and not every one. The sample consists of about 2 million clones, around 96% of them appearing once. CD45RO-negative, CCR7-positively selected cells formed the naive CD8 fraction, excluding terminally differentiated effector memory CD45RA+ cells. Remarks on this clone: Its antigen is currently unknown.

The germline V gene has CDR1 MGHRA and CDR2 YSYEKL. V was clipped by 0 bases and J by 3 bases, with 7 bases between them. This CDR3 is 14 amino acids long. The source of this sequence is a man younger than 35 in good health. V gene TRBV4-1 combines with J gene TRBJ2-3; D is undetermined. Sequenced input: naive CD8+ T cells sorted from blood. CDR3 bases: TGCGCCAGCAGCCAAGAGGCCAGAACAGATACGCAGTATTTT. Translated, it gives CASSQEARTDTQYF.